Listed below are T cell receptor beta chains from one sample, sequenced in a study of tumor and adjacent non-tumor tissue in lung cancer. A single record per CDR3 protein comes from TCRdb applying MiXCR to the multiplex PCR reads. The repertoire holds under 100,000 distinct CDR3 sequences, with 61% as singletons. Sequenced material: lung tumor tissue. These receptors were obtained from a man aged 65-85 years with non-small cell lung cancer. CDR3s include the opening cysteine and the closing phenylalanine or tryptophan. Each record gives: CDR3 DNA, CDR3 protein, clone size, V gene, D gene, J gene. The D gene is left open where the match is weak. Size is omitted from some rows. Given values are once, few, many or a class for expanded clones.

cdr3_nt: TGTGCCGGCACCTTCCTACTCACCTACGAGCAGTACTTC
cdr3_aa: CAGTFLLTYEQYF
clone_size: .
v_call: TRBV6-1
d_call: .
j_call: TRBJ2-7

cdr3_nt: TGTGCCAGCAACCGTCCCGGACATGAAAAACTGTTTTTT
cdr3_aa: CASNRPGHEKLFF
clone_size: .
v_call: TRBV6-6
d_call: .
j_call: TRBJ1-4

cdr3_nt: TGCAGCGATGCCTCAACTAGCGGGAGCACCTACGAGCGGTACTTC
cdr3_aa: CSDASTSGSTYERYF
clone_size: .
v_call: TRBV29-1
d_call: TRBD2
j_call: TRBJ2-7

cdr3_nt: TGCGCCAGCAGGGCTGGGCCGGGAAACTATGGCTACACCTTC
cdr3_aa: CASRAGPGNYGYTF
clone_size: few
v_call: TRBV5-1
d_call: .
j_call: TRBJ1-2

cdr3_nt: TGTGCCAGTAGCCTTTCGACAGGCTACTCCTACGAGCAATACTTC
cdr3_aa: CASSLSTGYSYEQYF
clone_size: .
v_call: TRBV11-1
d_call: .
j_call: TRBJ2-7

cdr3_nt: TGCAGCGTTGGGATAGCCAAAAACATTCAGTACTTC
cdr3_aa: CSVGIAKNIQYF
clone_size: many
v_call: TRBV29-1
d_call: .
j_call: TRBJ2-4

cdr3_nt: TGTGCCAGCAACTTAACGGGCGGGCCGACCTACGAGCAGTACTTC
cdr3_aa: CASNLTGGPTYEQYF
clone_size: .
v_call: TRBV7-3
d_call: .
j_call: TRBJ2-7

cdr3_nt: TGTACCAGCTCCCGGACGTCAGGAGGGGAGCTGTTTTTT
cdr3_aa: CTSSRTSGGELFF
clone_size: .
v_call: TRBV4-2
d_call: .
j_call: TRBJ2-2

cdr3_nt: TGCAGTGCTAGAGATCCTGCCGGGAGTCGCGACAATGAGCAGTTCTTC
cdr3_aa: CSARDPAGSRDNEQFF
clone_size: medium-sized
v_call: TRBV20-1
d_call: .
j_call: TRBJ2-1

cdr3_nt: TGTGCCAGCGCCCGATCGGCCAAAAGCGATCAGCTCCAGCATTTT
cdr3_aa: CASARSAKSDQLQHF
clone_size: .
v_call: TRBV5-5
d_call: .
j_call: TRBJ1-5

cdr3_nt: TGTGCCGTCAGTTACTACAGTGAAGAGACCCAGTACTTC
cdr3_aa: CAVSYYSEETQYF
clone_size: .
v_call: TRBV10-3
d_call: .
j_call: TRBJ2-5

cdr3_nt: TGCAGCGCTTGGGGGTCGGCACAAGAGACCCAGTACTTC
cdr3_aa: CSAWGSAQETQYF
clone_size: medium-sized
v_call: TRBV29-1
d_call: .
j_call: TRBJ2-5

cdr3_nt: TGTGCCTGGACCCCCGGCGGATACGATCAGTATTTC
cdr3_aa: CAWTPGGYDQYF
clone_size: once
v_call: TRBV30
d_call: .
j_call: TRBJ2-7

cdr3_nt: TGTGCCAGCAGTTTGACAACAACTAATGAAAAACTGTCTTTT
cdr3_aa: CASSLTTTNEKLSF
clone_size: .
v_call: TRBV28
d_call: .
j_call: TRBJ1-4

cdr3_nt: TGTACCAGCAGTGGAGGACAGATCCCCTACGAGCAGTACTTC
cdr3_aa: CTSSGGQIPYEQYF
clone_size: .
v_call: TRBV6-1
d_call: .
j_call: TRBJ2-7

cdr3_nt: TGCAGTGCTAGAGTGACGGGTCGGGCTAGCGGAGACCAAGAGACCCAGTACTTC
cdr3_aa: CSARVTGRASGDQETQYF
clone_size: .
v_call: TRBV20-1
d_call: TRBD2
j_call: TRBJ2-5

cdr3_nt: TGTGCCAGCAGCGTAAGCAGGGGTTGGGAGACCCAGTACTTC
cdr3_aa: CASSVSRGWETQYF
clone_size: many
v_call: TRBV11-2
d_call: .
j_call: TRBJ2-5

cdr3_nt: TGTACCATCAGCCAAGGGAGGATACAGGGGATGAGCAATCAGCCCCAGCATTTT
cdr3_aa: CTISQGRIQGMSNQPQHF
clone_size: once
v_call: TRBV4-2
d_call: TRBD1
j_call: TRBJ1-5

cdr3_nt: TGTGCCAGTAGCGCAGCGGTGGGGCGGGAGACCCAGTACTTC
cdr3_aa: CASSAAVGRETQYF
clone_size: .
v_call: TRBV6-5
d_call: .
j_call: TRBJ2-5

cdr3_nt: TGTGCCAGCAGCTTTCGGACAGGGGGTATAGATACGCAGTATTTT
cdr3_aa: CASSFRTGGIDTQYF
clone_size: .
v_call: TRBV9
d_call: TRBD1
j_call: TRBJ2-3

cdr3_nt: TGTGCCAGCAGTTACCTGGCGGGCTCTAGGACCAACGTCCTGGCTTTC
cdr3_aa: CASSYLAGSRTNVLAF
clone_size: .
v_call: TRBV6-5
d_call: .
j_call: TRBJ2-6

cdr3_nt: TGTGCCATCAGACACAGGGGCAATGATGAAGCCCTCTTT
cdr3_aa: CAIRHRGNDEALF
clone_size: .
v_call: TRBV11-2
d_call: TRBD1
j_call: TRBJ1-1

cdr3_nt: TGTAGTGCCCTGGGACCAGTGGCCTACGAGCAGTACTTC
cdr3_aa: CSALGPVAYEQYF
clone_size: .
v_call: TRBV20-1
d_call: .
j_call: TRBJ2-7

cdr3_nt: TGTGCCAGTAGCTTGCCCCATGAGCAGTTCTTC
cdr3_aa: CASSLPHEQFF
clone_size: .
v_call: TRBV5-6
d_call: .
j_call: TRBJ2-1

cdr3_nt: TGTGTCAGCAGTGTGGCAGGGGGCCCCGGAGAGCTGTTTTTT
cdr3_aa: CVSSVAGGPGELFF
clone_size: .
v_call: TRBV6-4
d_call: TRBD1
j_call: TRBJ2-2

cdr3_nt: TGTGCCAGCAGCTTAGGGAGTCGTCAGACCCAGTACTTC
cdr3_aa: CASSLGSRQTQYF
clone_size: medium-sized
v_call: TRBV11-1
d_call: .
j_call: TRBJ2-5

cdr3_nt: TGTGCCATCAGCCCGGTGGACGTCACCGGGGAGCTATTTTTT
cdr3_aa: CAISPVDVTGELFF
clone_size: once
v_call: TRBV10-3
d_call: .
j_call: TRBJ2-2

cdr3_nt: TGTGCCACCAGCTTGGGAGCGGGAGGGGTCTTCGAGCAGTACTTC
cdr3_aa: CATSLGAGGVFEQYF
clone_size: .
v_call: TRBV5-4
d_call: TRBD2
j_call: TRBJ2-7

cdr3_nt: TGTGCCAGCAGGGTGAGACAGACGCCCTACGAGCAATACTTC
cdr3_aa: CASRVRQTPYEQYF
clone_size: .
v_call: TRBV6-5
d_call: .
j_call: TRBJ2-7

cdr3_nt: TGTGCCAGTAGATTAGATCGGAACAGCGGGGATACGCAGTATTTT
cdr3_aa: CASRLDRNSGDTQYF
clone_size: few
v_call: TRBV11-2
d_call: .
j_call: TRBJ2-3

cdr3_nt: TGTGCCAGCGAGGGGGATAGGTACGAGCAGTACTTC
cdr3_aa: CASEGDRYEQYF
clone_size: .
v_call: TRBV11-1
d_call: .
j_call: TRBJ2-7

cdr3_nt: TGTGCCAGCAATCCTGCCGGGACTAGCGGGAGGCGGAGGGATACGCAGTATTTT
cdr3_aa: CASNPAGTSGRRRDTQYF
clone_size: many
v_call: TRBV6-6
d_call: TRBD2
j_call: TRBJ2-3

cdr3_nt: TGTGCCACCAGTGACCCTGGACAGACCTCCTACAATGAGCAGTTCTTC
cdr3_aa: CATSDPGQTSYNEQFF
clone_size: .
v_call: TRBV24-1
d_call: .
j_call: TRBJ2-1

cdr3_nt: TGCGCCAGCGGCCCACCTCTGCCCCGGGCCTTGGGCGACCAGTACTTC
cdr3_aa: CASGPPLPRALGDQYF
clone_size: .
v_call: TRBV4-1
d_call: .
j_call: TRBJ2-7

cdr3_nt: TGCGCCAGCAGCCGAGTCGGGACAGGGGGCTTCACCGGGGAGCTGTTTTTC
cdr3_aa: CASSRVGTGGFTGELFF
clone_size: .
v_call: TRBV4-1
d_call: TRBD1
j_call: TRBJ2-2

cdr3_nt: TGTGCCAGCAGGAGACTAGCGGCCACAAGAGAGACCCAGTACTTC
cdr3_aa: CASRRLAATRETQYF
clone_size: many
v_call: TRBV28
d_call: TRBD2
j_call: TRBJ2-5

cdr3_nt: TGTGTCAGCAGCTTTGGGACAGGGGGCATCTACAAGCAGTACTTC
cdr3_aa: CVSSFGTGGIYKQYF
clone_size: .
v_call: TRBV11-2
d_call: TRBD1
j_call: TRBJ2-7

cdr3_nt: TGTGCCAGCAGCTTGGAATCCGCTGAGACCCAGTACTTC
cdr3_aa: CASSLESAETQYF
clone_size: many
v_call: TRBV5-6
d_call: .
j_call: TRBJ2-5

cdr3_nt: TGCGCCAGCAGTCAAAAACGTTGGACGAACACCGGGGAGCTGTTTTTT
cdr3_aa: CASSQKRWTNTGELFF
clone_size: .
v_call: TRBV4-1
d_call: .
j_call: TRBJ2-2

cdr3_nt: TGCGCCAGCAACTTGGAACAGGGGAACTCACCCCTCCACTTT
cdr3_aa: CASNLEQGNSPLHF
clone_size: .
v_call: TRBV5-1
d_call: TRBD1
j_call: TRBJ1-6

cdr3_nt: TGCGCCAGCACCCGATCCTCGTTCCAAGAGATCCAGTACTTC
cdr3_aa: CASTRSSFQEIQYF
clone_size: .
v_call: TRBV5-1
d_call: .
j_call: TRBJ2-5

cdr3_nt: TGTGTCAGCAGCTGGAGCCCACTGACGAACACCGGGGAGCTGTTTTTC
cdr3_aa: CVSSWSPLTNTGELFF
clone_size: few
v_call: TRBV11-2
d_call: .
j_call: TRBJ2-2

cdr3_nt: TGTGCCACCAGCCCCTTCGGGGGGGGCTATGGGAATGGGCAGTTCTTC
cdr3_aa: CATSPFGGGYGNGQFF
clone_size: .
v_call: TRBV12-3/TRBV12-4
d_call: TRBD2
j_call: TRBJ2-1

cdr3_nt: TGTGCCAGCAGTGCAGCGGCTAGAGGTAGCACAGATACGCAGTATTTT
cdr3_aa: CASSAAARGSTDTQYF
clone_size: .
v_call: TRBV6-4
d_call: .
j_call: TRBJ2-3

cdr3_nt: TGCGCCAGCACCCCGGCTGGACCGAACACTGAAGCTTTCTTT
cdr3_aa: CASTPAGPNTEAFF
clone_size: .
v_call: TRBV5-1
d_call: .
j_call: TRBJ1-1

cdr3_nt: TGCAGCGAGCCTCGACAGAAAAACACAGATACGCAGTATTTT
cdr3_aa: CSEPRQKNTDTQYF
clone_size: once
v_call: TRBV29-1
d_call: .
j_call: TRBJ2-3

cdr3_nt: TGCACCAGCAGTAGAGCGGGAGGCGTGTACGAGCACTACTTC
cdr3_aa: CTSSRAGGVYEHYF
clone_size: .
v_call: TRBV11-2
d_call: TRBD2
j_call: TRBJ2-7

cdr3_nt: TGTGCCAGCAGCCAGAACAGGGGATCTACCTATGGCTACACCTTC
cdr3_aa: CASSQNRGSTYGYTF
clone_size: medium-sized
v_call: TRBV14
d_call: TRBD1
j_call: TRBJ1-2

cdr3_nt: TGCGCCAGCAGCCTCATACCCTTAGAGCAGGCCTACACTGAAGCTTTCTTT
cdr3_aa: CASSLIPLEQAYTEAFF
clone_size: many
v_call: TRBV5-1
d_call: .
j_call: TRBJ1-1

cdr3_nt: TGTGCTAGCATTTTACACCAGGTTCGGTACTTC
cdr3_aa: CASILHQVRYF
clone_size: .
v_call: TRBV12-3/TRBV12-4
d_call: .
j_call: TRBJ2-7

cdr3_nt: TGTGCCAGTAGGGATTTGCGAGGCTACACCTTC
cdr3_aa: CASRDLRGYTF
clone_size: .
v_call: TRBV19
d_call: .
j_call: TRBJ1-2